A selection of T cell receptor beta chains follows, all from one sample in a study of CD8 T cells in ankylosing spondylitis. TCRdb re-called the 5' RACE reads with MiXCR, one entry per CDR3 protein. This sample yields about 160,000 distinct CDR3 sequences, of which around 42% are seen a single time; nearly 15% belongs to the top ten. Sequenced: synovial fluid, either unsorted or a sorted T cell fraction (not recorded which). The receptor source for this set is a male donor with ankylosing spondylitis. CDR3s include the opening cysteine and the closing phenylalanine or tryptophan. Expanded clones get a size class; other rows say once, few or many, or leave the size out.

CDR3	size	V	J
CSAKKKGGWGNEQFF	NA	TRBV20-1	TRBJ2-1
CASSHRTGGTEAFF	NA	TRBV7-9	TRBJ1-1
CASSYRTGRENQPQHF	NA	TRBV6-2/TRBV6-3	TRBJ1-5
CASSQDEEWGAGGYTF	NA	TRBV4-1	TRBJ1-2
CASSGYERGGGETQYF	NA	TRBV6-1	TRBJ2-5
CASSQDPRAGYTF	NA	TRBV14	TRBJ1-2
CASSLDAYQPQHF	NA	TRBV6-1	TRBJ1-5
CASSLIFWRGEVDTQYF	NA	TRBV5-1	TRBJ2-3
CASSLVVLSPLHF	NA	TRBV5-1	TRBJ1-6
CASSLNSYEQYF	few	TRBV7-8	TRBJ2-7
CASSLGSQPQHF	many	TRBV7-9	TRBJ1-5
CASSLTITANTGELFF	few	TRBV7-7	TRBJ2-2
CASSIDSLARGSYNEQFF	NA	TRBV19	TRBJ2-1
CASSRDNNQPQHF	few	TRBV7-2	TRBJ1-5
CASSPSGARETQYF	few	TRBV3-1	TRBJ2-5
CASSRQARTGELFF	few	TRBV12-3/TRBV12-4	TRBJ2-2
CSVEGGSSYNEQFF	few	TRBV29-1	TRBJ2-1
CASSTPEGYTF	NA	TRBV6-6	TRBJ1-2
CSVEGGTGPRDYGYTF	NA	TRBV29-1	TRBJ1-2
CASSLESVGRNNSPLHF	few	TRBV7-8	TRBJ1-6
CASSLRERESSYNEQFF	NA	TRBV5-1	TRBJ2-1
CASSPLGGGRKYNEQFF	NA	TRBV4-1	TRBJ2-1
CASSSQEMWATEAFF	NA	TRBV7-9	TRBJ1-1
CASSPGGGWTMNTEAFF	NA	TRBV7-9	TRBJ1-1
CASSYYGGREQYF	NA	TRBV6-6	TRBJ2-7
CASSQDGRGYYEQYF	NA	TRBV4-3	TRBJ2-7
CSVRTGESYEQYF	many	TRBV29-1	TRBJ2-7
CASSEGAGNQPQHF	NA	TRBV6-1	TRBJ1-5
CASSNTENTEAFF	NA	TRBV6-6	TRBJ1-1
CASSLDTTNTGELFF	NA	TRBV6-1	TRBJ2-2
CASRQGAEAFF	NA	TRBV6-5	TRBJ1-1
CASSPGTGESNQPQHF	NA	TRBV7-9	TRBJ1-5
CASSALKPSGKNIQYF	few	TRBV28	TRBJ2-4
CASSPGQGRTEAFF	many	TRBV5-1	TRBJ1-1
CASSPADRESEKLFF	NA	TRBV3-1	TRBJ1-4
CASSLALGEVVWAYNEQFF	few	TRBV7-8	TRBJ2-1
CASMAGNRQSRPDTQYF	NA	TRBV5-1	TRBJ2-3
CSVVRAYEQYF	NA	TRBV29-1	TRBJ2-7
CASSLSPPGQNSYNEQFF	few	TRBV27	TRBJ2-1
CASSYGGDVYEQYF	few	TRBV6-5	TRBJ2-7
CASSDYRETGEQYF	NA	TRBV2	TRBJ2-7
CASSVRRGEDRDYGYTF	few	TRBV6-1	TRBJ1-2
CASSLEGQPQHF	NA	TRBV5-6	TRBJ1-5
CASSLTETGGEEEAFF	NA	TRBV7-9	TRBJ1-1
CASSLDSGRTGELFF	NA	TRBV7-9	TRBJ2-2